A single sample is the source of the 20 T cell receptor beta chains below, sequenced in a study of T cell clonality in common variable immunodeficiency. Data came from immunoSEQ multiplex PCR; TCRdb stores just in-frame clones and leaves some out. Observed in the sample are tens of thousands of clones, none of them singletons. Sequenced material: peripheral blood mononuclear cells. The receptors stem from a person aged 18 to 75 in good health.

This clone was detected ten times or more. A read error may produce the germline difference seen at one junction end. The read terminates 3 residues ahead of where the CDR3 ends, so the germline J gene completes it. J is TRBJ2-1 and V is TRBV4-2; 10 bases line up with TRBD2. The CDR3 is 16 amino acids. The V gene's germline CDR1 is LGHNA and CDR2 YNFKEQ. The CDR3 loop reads CASSQDLGLAYNEQFF. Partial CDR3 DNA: TGCGCCAGCAGCCAAGATTTGGGACTAGCGTACAATGAG.

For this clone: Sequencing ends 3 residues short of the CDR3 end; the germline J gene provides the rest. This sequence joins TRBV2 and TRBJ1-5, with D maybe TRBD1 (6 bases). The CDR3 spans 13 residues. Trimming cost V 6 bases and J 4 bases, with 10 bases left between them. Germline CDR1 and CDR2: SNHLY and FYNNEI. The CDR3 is CASRSQGNQPQHF. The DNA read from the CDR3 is TGTGCCAGCAGGTCACAGGGAAATCAGCCC.

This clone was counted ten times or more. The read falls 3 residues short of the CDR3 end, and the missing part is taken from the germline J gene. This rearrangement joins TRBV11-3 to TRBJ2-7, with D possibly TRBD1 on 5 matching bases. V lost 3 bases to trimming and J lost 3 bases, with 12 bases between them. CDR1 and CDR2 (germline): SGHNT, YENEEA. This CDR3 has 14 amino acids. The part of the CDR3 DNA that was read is TGTGCCAGCAGCTTCACCGAGGACATCTACGAG. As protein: CASSFTEDIYE. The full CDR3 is CASSFTEDIYEQYF.

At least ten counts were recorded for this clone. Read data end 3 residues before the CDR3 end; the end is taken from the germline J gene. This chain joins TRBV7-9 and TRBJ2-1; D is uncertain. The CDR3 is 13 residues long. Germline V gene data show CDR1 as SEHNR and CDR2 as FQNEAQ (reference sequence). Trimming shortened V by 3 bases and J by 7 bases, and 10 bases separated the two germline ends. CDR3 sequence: CASSFALNNEQFF. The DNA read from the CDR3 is TGTGCCAGCAGCTTCGCCCTAAATAATGAG.

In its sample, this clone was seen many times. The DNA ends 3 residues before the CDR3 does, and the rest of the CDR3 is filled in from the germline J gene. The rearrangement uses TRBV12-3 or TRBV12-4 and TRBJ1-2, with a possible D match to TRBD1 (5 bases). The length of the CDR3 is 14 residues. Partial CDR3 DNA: TGTGCCAGCAGAGCCATATGGGGGGGAGACGGC. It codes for CASRAIWGGDG. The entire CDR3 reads CASRAIWGGDGYTF.

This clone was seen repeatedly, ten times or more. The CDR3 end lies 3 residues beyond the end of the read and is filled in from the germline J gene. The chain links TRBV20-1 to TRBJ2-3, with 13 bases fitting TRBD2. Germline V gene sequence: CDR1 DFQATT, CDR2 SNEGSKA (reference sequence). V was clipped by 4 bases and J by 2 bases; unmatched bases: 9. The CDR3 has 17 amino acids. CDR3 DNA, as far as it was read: TGCAGTGCTATGGGACTAGCGGGAAGGGGGAACACAGATACG. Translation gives CSAMGLAGRGNTDT. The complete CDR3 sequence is CSAMGLAGRGNTDTQYF.

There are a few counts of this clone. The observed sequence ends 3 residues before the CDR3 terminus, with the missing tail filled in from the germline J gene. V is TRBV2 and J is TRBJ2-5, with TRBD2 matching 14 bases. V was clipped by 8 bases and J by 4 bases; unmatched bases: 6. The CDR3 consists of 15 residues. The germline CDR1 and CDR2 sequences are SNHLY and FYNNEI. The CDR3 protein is CASSGTSGSLETQYF. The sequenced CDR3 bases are TGTGCCAGCTCCGGGACTAGCGGGAGCCTAGAGACC.

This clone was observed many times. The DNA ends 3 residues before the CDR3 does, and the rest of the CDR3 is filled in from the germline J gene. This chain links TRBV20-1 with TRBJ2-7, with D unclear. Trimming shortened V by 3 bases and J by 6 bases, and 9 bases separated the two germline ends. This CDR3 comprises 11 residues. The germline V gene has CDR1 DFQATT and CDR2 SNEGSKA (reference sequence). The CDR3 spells CSARERGEQYF. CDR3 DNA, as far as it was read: TGCAGTGCTAGGGAGCGTGGCGAG.

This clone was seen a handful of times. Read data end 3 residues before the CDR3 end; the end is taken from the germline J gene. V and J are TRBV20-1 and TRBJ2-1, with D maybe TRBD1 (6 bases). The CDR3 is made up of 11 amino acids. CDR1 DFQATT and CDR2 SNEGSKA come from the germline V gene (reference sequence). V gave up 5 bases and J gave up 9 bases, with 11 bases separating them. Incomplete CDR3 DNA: TGCAGTGCTCCCCAGGGGCTTGAG. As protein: CSAPQGLE. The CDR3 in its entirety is CSAPQGLEQFF.

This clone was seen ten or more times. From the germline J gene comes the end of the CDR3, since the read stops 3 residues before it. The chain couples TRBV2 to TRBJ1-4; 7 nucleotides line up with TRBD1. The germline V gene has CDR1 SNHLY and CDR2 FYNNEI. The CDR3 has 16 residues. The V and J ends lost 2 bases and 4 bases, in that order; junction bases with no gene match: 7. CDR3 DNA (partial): TGTGCCAGCAGTGAACAGGGGGGAAGTGTTAATGAAAAA. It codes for CASSEQGGSVNEK. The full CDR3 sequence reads CASSEQGGSVNEKLFF.

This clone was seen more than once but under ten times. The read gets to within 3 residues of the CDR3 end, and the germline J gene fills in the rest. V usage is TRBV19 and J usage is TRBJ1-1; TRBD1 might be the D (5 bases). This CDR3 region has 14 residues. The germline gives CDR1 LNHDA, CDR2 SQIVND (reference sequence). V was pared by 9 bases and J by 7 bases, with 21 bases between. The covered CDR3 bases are TGTGCCAGCCACGGCGGGGTGGGGCATGGTGAA. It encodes CASHGGVGHGE. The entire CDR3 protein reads CASHGGVGHGEAFF.

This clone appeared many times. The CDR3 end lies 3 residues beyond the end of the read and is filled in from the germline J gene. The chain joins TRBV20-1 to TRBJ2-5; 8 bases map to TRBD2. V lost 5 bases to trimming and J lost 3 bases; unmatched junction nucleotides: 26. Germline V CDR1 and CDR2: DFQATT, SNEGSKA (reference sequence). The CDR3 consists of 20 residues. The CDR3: CSAPDLWTSSLYFNKETQYF. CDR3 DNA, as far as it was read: TGCAGTGCTCCAGACCTGTGGACTAGCAGCCTTTATTTTAACAAAGAGACC.

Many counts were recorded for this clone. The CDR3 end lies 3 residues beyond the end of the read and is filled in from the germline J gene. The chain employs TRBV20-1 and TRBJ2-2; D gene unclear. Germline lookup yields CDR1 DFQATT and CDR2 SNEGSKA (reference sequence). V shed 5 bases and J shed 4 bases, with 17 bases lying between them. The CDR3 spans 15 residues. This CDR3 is CSASPPNSLTGELFF. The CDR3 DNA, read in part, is TGCAGTGCTTCCCCCCCGAACAGCCTCACCGGGGAG.

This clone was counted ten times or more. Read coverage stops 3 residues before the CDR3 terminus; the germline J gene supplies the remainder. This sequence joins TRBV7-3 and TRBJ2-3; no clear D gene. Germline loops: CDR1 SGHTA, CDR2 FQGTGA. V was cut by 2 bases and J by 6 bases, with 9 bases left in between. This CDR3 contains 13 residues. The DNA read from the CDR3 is TGTGCCAGCAGCTTAGGTCTATTGGATACG. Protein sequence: CASSLGLLDT. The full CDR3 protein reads CASSLGLLDTQYF.

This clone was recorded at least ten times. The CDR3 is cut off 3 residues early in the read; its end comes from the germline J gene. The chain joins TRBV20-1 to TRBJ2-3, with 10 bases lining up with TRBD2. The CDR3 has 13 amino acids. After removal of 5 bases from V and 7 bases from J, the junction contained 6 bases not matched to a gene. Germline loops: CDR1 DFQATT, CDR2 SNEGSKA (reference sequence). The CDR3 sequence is CSALSGRGYTQYF. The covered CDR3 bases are TGCAGTGCTTTAAGCGGGAGGGGTTATACG.

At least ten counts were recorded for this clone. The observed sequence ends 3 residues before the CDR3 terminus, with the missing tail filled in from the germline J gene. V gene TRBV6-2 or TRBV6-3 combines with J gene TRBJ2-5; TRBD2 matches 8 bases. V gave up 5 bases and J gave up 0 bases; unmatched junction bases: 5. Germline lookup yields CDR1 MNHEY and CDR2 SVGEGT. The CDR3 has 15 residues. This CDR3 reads CASSRLALYQETQYF. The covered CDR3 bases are TGTGCCAGCAGTCGACTAGCGTTGTACCAAGAGACC.

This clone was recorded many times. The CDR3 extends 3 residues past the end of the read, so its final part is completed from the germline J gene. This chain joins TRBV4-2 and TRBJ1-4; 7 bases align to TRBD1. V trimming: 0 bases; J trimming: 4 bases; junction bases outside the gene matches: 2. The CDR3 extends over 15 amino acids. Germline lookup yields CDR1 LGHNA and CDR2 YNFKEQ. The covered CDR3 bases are TGTGCCAGCAGCCAAGATGGGGACAGTAATGAAAAA. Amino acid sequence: CASSQDGDSNEK. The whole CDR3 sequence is CASSQDGDSNEKLFF.

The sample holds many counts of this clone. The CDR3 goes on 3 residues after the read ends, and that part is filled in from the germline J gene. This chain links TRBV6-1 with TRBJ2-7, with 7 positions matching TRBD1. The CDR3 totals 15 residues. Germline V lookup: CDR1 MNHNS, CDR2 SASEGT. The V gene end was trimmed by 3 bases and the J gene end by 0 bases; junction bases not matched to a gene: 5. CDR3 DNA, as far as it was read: TGTGCCAGCAGTGAGGGACAGACGGGCTCCTACGAG. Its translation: CASSEGQTGSYE. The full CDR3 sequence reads CASSEGQTGSYEQYF.

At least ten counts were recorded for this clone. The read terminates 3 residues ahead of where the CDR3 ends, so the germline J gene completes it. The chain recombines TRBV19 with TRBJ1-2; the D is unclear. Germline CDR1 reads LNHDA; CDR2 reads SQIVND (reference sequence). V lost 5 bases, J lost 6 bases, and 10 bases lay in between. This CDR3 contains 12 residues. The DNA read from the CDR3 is TGTGCCAGTAGTTACGGTCGGGATGGC. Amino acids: CASSYGRDG. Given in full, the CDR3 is CASSYGRDGYTF. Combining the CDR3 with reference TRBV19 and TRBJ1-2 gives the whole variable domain DGGITQSPKYLFRKEGQNVTLSCEQNLNHDAMYWYRQDPGQGLRLIYYSQIVNDFQKGDIAEGYSVSREKKESFPLTVTSAQKNPTAFYLCASSYGRDGYTFGSGTRLTVV.

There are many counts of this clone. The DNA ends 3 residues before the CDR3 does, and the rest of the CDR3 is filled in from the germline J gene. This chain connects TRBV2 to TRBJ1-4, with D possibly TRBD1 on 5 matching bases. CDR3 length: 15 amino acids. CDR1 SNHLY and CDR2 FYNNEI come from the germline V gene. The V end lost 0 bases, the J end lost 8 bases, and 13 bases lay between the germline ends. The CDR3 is CASSEALGAGEKLFF. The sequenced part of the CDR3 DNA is TGTGCCAGCAGTGAAGCGCTTGGGGCAGGGGAAAAA.